The 10 T cell receptor beta chains reported below all come from one sample, sequenced in a study of OX40 agonist ivuxolimab in advanced cancers. The protocol was immunoSEQ multiplex PCR, while the TCRdb copy is restricted to in-frame clones and leaves out a portion. The table lists some 59,000 clones, approximately 90% of them singletons. This material consisted of CD4+ or CD8+ T cells sorted from blood, taken in a trial of the OX40 agonist ivuxolimab. These TCRs come from an adult with an advanced solid tumor such as melanoma, head and neck, liver or kidney cancer.

The chain uses TRBV7-2 and TRBJ1-1, with 9 nucleotides matching TRBD1. The CDR3 totals 14 residues. The germline CDR1 and CDR2 sequences are SGHTA and FQGNSA. J lost 5 bases, V lost 8 bases, and 9 bases had no gene match. The chain's CDR3 is CASGETGGATEAFF. CDR3 nucleotide sequence: TGTGCCAGCGGAGAAACAGGGGGCGCAACTGAAGCTTTCTTT.

This chain connects TRBV27 to TRBJ1-5, with unresolved D. CDR1 and CDR2 (germline): MNHEY, SMNVEV (reference sequence). Deletions cut 5 bases from V and 2 bases from J, with 7 bases between. CDR3 length: 13 amino acids. The CDR3 coding sequence is TGTGCCAGCAGTAAACAAGGCAATCAGCCCCAGCATTTT. It translates to CASSKQGNQPQHF.

The chain carries TRBV30 and TRBJ1-3; D gene ambiguous. V was trimmed by 5 bases and J by 3 bases, leaving 8 bases between them. This CDR3 is built from 12 residues. Germline CDR1 GTSNPN, CDR2 SVGIG (reference sequence). In nucleotides, the CDR3 is TGTGCCTGGGACTTGAATGGAAACACCATATATTTT. This codes for CAWDLNGNTIYF.

The genes are TRBV7-9 and TRBJ1-5, with D perhaps TRBD1 (5 bases). Germline assignment: CDR1 SEHNR and CDR2 FQNEAQ (reference sequence). The CDR3 consists of 15 residues. The germline V and J ends were trimmed by 3 bases and 6 bases, with 15 bases remaining between them. The CDR3 loop reads CASSFGEGRGQPQHF. The CDR3 region has the DNA TGTGCCAGCAGCTTTGGCGAGGGAAGGGGTCAGCCCCAGCATTTT.

The genes are TRBV6-1 and TRBJ1-3; the D is unclear. The CDR3 contains 10 residues. Trimming stripped 5 bases from V and 14 bases from J, with 10 bases between. The germline V gene has CDR1 MNHNS and CDR2 SASEGT. Here the CDR3 reads CASSHGPLYF. The CDR3 nucleotides are TGTGCCAGCAGTCATGGGCCGTTATATTTT.

The table lists this clone with a count of one. The chain links TRBV2 to TRBJ2-7; D tentatively fits TRBD1 or TRBD2 (5 bases each). The CDR3 runs to 13 residues. The germline V gene encodes CDR1 SNHLY and CDR2 FYNNEI. Between the trimmed V and J ends, which lost 4 bases and 0 bases, there was a span of 7 bases. CDR3 loop: CASSGGSSYEQYF. In DNA form, the CDR3 reads TGTGCCAGCAGTGGGGGGAGCTCCTACGAGCAGTACTTC.

This clone was found once. The chain employs TRBV4-1 and TRBJ1-3; possible D gene TRBD1, 6 bases. The ends were cut back, 2 bases at V and 5 bases at J, with 16 bases in the middle. The CDR3 contains 16 residues. Germline V CDR1 and CDR2: MGHRA, YSYEKL. CDR3 protein: CASSQRLQGGRNTIYF. CDR3 DNA sequence: TGCGCCAGCAGCCAAAGACTACAGGGAGGGAGAAACACCATATATTTT.

This chain connects TRBV13 to TRBJ1-1; D is unresolved. The V and J ends lost 5 bases and 2 bases respectively, with 6 bases between them. There are 12 residues in the CDR3. Germline V gene data show CDR1 as PRHDT and CDR2 as FYEKMQ (reference sequence). The CDR3 loop reads CASSHSNTEAFF. The DNA of the CDR3 is TGTGCCAGCAGCCACAGCAACACTGAAGCTTTCTTT. Variable domain in full (rest from reference TRBV13 and TRBJ1-1): AAGVIQSPRHLIKEKRETATLKCYPIPRHDTVYWYQQGPGQDPQFLISFYEKMQSDKGSIPDRFSAQQFSDYHSELNMSSLELGDSALYFCASSHSNTEAFFGQGTRLTVV.

Many counts were recorded for this clone. The chain combines TRBV5-4 with TRBJ2-7, with D possibly matching TRBD1 (6 bases). Germline V lookup: CDR1 SGHNT, CDR2 YYREEE (reference sequence). This CDR3 is built from 15 residues. The ends were cut back, 6 bases at V and 5 bases at J, with 21 bases in the middle. The CDR3 loop is CASNFRGGPFDEQYF. CDR3 nucleotide sequence: TGTGCCAGCAATTTTAGAGGGGGTCCGTTCGACGAGCAGTACTTC.

The chain joins TRBV7-6 to TRBJ1-1, with D possibly being TRBD1 (5 bases). The CDR3 totals 13 residues. Looked up from germline, CDR1 is SGHVS and CDR2 is FNYEAQ. V shed 4 bases and J shed 7 bases, with 13 bases lying between them. The CDR3 region is CASSSLGVLEAFF. CDR3 in DNA: TGTGCCAGCAGCTCCCTAGGGGTTCTTGAAGCTTTCTTT.